These 9 T cell receptor beta chains came from one sample sequenced in a study of T cell repertoires in cytomegalovirus infection. TCRdb recomputed calls from the reads with MiXCR, one row per CDR3 protein. The sample holds under 350,000 distinct CDR3 sequences; about 20% are singletons and the top ten take roughly 19%. Their antigen targets remain unknown. Sequenced here: cultured PBMCs, sampled from culture after CMV antigen stimulation. These receptors were taken from a human donor in good health (CMV status not recorded). Some clones in this sample may be carry-over from other donors' samples.

In its sample, this clonotype was seen a few times. This rearrangement joins TRBV4-2 to TRBJ1-1, with unresolved D. Germline V CDR1 and CDR2: LGHNA, YNFKEQ. CDR3 length equals 15 residues. Trimming cost V 4 bases and J 2 bases, with 14 bases left between them. The CDR3 region has the DNA TGTGCCAGCAGCCCGGGATCTGTACCTAACACTGAAGCTTTCTTT. As protein: CASSPGSVPNTEAFF.

V usage is TRBV27 and J usage is TRBJ2-5, with no clear D. The CDR3 covers 13 residues. V was shortened by 5 bases and J by 7 bases, with 14 bases between the two germline ends. Germline V gene sequence: CDR1 MNHEY, CDR2 SMNVEV (reference sequence). The CDR3 nucleotides read TGTGCCAGCAGTCCACACCCAACTGCGACCCAGTACTTC. Translated: CASSPHPTATQYF.

This sequence joins TRBV5-6 and TRBJ2-7; D assignment may be TRBD1 or TRBD2 (5 bases each). Trimming stripped 1 base from V and 5 bases from J, with 7 bases between. The CDR3 sequence is 12 residues long. The germline CDR1 and CDR2 sequences are SGHDT and YYEEEE. In DNA, the CDR3 is TGTGCCAGCAGCTTGTGGGGGAACGAGCAGTACGTC. Residues: CASSLWGNEQYV.

The chain has TRBV7-2 and TRBJ2-3; D not resolved. V lost 2 bases and J 2 bases, leaving 8 bases between the germline ends. The CDR3 runs 14 residues. Germline assignment: CDR1 SGHTA and CDR2 FQGNSA. In DNA, the CDR3 is TGTGCCAGCAGCTTACAGTGGACCACAGATACGCAGTATTTT. Translating gives CASSLQWTTDTQYF.

V usage is TRBV15 and J usage is TRBJ1-1; D gene uncertain. Germline lookup yields CDR1 LNHNV and CDR2 YYDKDF (reference sequence). Trimming removed 4 bases at V and 1 base at J, with 16 bases between. The CDR3 spans 16 residues. CDR3 in DNA: TGTGCCACCAGCAATCGTCAGTCCAGGAGGAACACTGAAGCTTTCTTT. Protein sequence: CATSNRQSRRNTEAFF.

The rearrangement uses TRBV14 and TRBJ1-1, with 7 positions matching TRBD1. Germline V gene data show CDR1 as SGHDN and CDR2 as FVKESK. The J segment lost 5 bases and the V segment lost 8 bases, leaving 8 bases of the junction unmatched. This CDR3 is 13 amino acids long. The CDR3: CASGRVTGTEAFF. The CDR3 bases are TGTGCCAGCGGCCGAGTGACAGGGACTGAAGCTTTCTTT.

This chain uses TRBV24-1 with TRBJ2-1; D may be TRBD1 (5 bases). The CDR3 has 16 residues. The V end was cut by 3 bases, the J end by 2 bases, with 13 bases between. From germline, CDR1 is KGHDR and CDR2 SFDVKD. The CDR3 is CATSDPTDAPYNEQFF. The CDR3 nucleotides read TGTGCCACCAGTGATCCGACAGACGCCCCCTACAATGAGCAGTTCTTC.

This clonotype has only a few counts. The gene calls are TRBV12-3 or TRBV12-4 and TRBJ1-2; D unclear. The CDR3 covers 16 residues. V lost 7 bases and J lost 2, with 20 bases in between. For the CDR3, the DNA is TGTGCCAGCATAGCCCCTGTAGCTGCGAAGAACTATGGCTACACCTTC. It translates to CASIAPVAAKNYGYTF.

The chain uses TRBV28 and TRBJ1-2; 9 bases align to TRBD1. The trim removed 5 bases at V and 2 bases at J, leaving 3 bases unmatched. The CDR3 has 14 amino acids. The germline CDR1 and CDR2 sequences are MDHEN and SYDVKM. The CDR3 region is CASSGTGWNYGYTF. DNA for the CDR3: TGTGCCAGCAGTGGGACAGGGTGGAACTATGGCTACACCTTC.